These T cell receptor beta chains were read from a single sample in a study of blood T cell repertoires in COVID-19. Using immunoSEQ multiplex PCR, the repertoire was profiled, and TCRdb retains in-frame clones only, with some absent. Of 170,000 or so clones in the sample, roughly 90% were seen once. Sequencing was carried out using peripheral blood. The receptors stem from a man aged 45 to 65 with acute or convalescent COVID-19. Both conserved end residues are part of each CDR3. D genes are given only for firm matches. Part of the rows lack a size; the others show once, few, many or a class for expanded clones.

-	-	TRBV3-1/TRBV3-2	TRBJ1-6	CASSQGQTNSPLHF	TGTGCCAGCAGCCAAGGACAGACTAATTCACCCCTCCACTTT
TRBD1	-	TRBV29-1	TRBJ2-5	CSVASRDRGYETQYF	TGCAGCGTTGCGTCCCGGGACAGGGGGTATGAGACCCAGTACTTC
-	-	TRBV5-4	TRBJ1-1	CASSFGGRLDTEAFF	TGTGCCAGCAGCTTCGGGGGGAGGTTGGACACTGAAGCTTTCTTT
-	-	TRBV27	TRBJ2-1	CASSSQAKSYNEQFF	TGTGCCAGCAGTTCCCAGGCAAAATCCTACAATGAGCAGTTCTTC
-	once	TRBV30	TRBJ2-3	CAWSGTGMGTDTQYF	TGTGCCTGGAGTGGCACAGGGATGGGCACAGATACGCAGTATTTT
-	-	TRBV6-5	TRBJ2-3	CASSYSTAGLTDTQYF	TGTGCCAGCAGTTACTCGACCGCGGGACTCACAGATACGCAGTATTTT
TRBD2	-	TRBV7-2	TRBJ2-1	CASSLGLAGYNEQFF	TGTGCCAGCAGCTTAGGGCTAGCGGGATACAATGAGCAGTTCTTC
TRBD1	-	TRBV24-1	TRBJ1-5	CATSDSGRTGRYSNQPQHF	TGTGCCACCAGTGATTCGGGAAGGACAGGTCGTTATAGCAATCAGCCCCAGCATTTT
TRBD2	-	TRBV2	TRBJ2-4	CASSEVGLAVAKNIQYF	TGTGCCAGCAGTGAAGTTGGACTAGCGGTAGCCAAAAACATTCAGTACTTC
-	-	TRBV10-1	TRBJ2-1	CASSDKPGVRSEQFF	TGCGCCAGCAGTGACAAGCCGGGGGTCCGTTCTGAGCAGTTCTTC
TRBD1	-	TRBV18	TRBJ1-1	CASSPPGTVNTEAFF	TGTGCCAGCTCACCTCCTGGGACAGTGAACACTGAAGCTTTCTTT
-	-	TRBV20-1	TRBJ1-2	CSAPTDYGYTF	TGCAGTGCTCCGACTGATTATGGCTACACCTTC
TRBD2	-	TRBV19	TRBJ2-3	CASSLRTSGGITDTQYF	TGTGCCAGTAGTCTCCGGACTAGCGGGGGGATCACAGATACGCAGTATTTT
TRBD1	-	TRBV7-6	TRBJ1-2	CASSSVQGAKGYTF	TGTGCCAGCAGCTCGGTCCAGGGGGCGAAGGGCTACACCTTC
-	-	TRBV15	TRBJ1-6	CATSRSRTEEYSPLHF	TGTGCCACCAGCAGATCAAGGACGGAGGAGTATTCACCCCTCCACTTT
-	-	TRBV7-2	TRBJ2-5	CASSQLVETQYF	TGTGCCAGCAGCCAACTAGTGGAGACCCAGTACTTC
-	-	TRBV12-3/TRBV12-4	TRBJ1-2	CASTPRRFYGYTF	TGTGCCAGCACCCCCCGCAGATTCTATGGCTACACCTTC
-	-	TRBV7-9	TRBJ2-5	CASSPWGVENQETQYF	TGTGCCAGCAGCCCGTGGGGGGTCGAAAACCAAGAGACCCAGTACTTC
TRBD2	-	TRBV5-1	TRBJ2-1	CASSLAVAGEQFF	TGCGCCAGCAGCTTGGCCGTAGCGGGAGAGCAGTTCTTC
-	-	TRBV3-1/TRBV3-2	TRBJ2-3	CASSQAAAVSTDTQYF	TGTGCCAGCAGCCAAGCGGCGGCCGTTAGCACAGATACGCAGTATTTT
-	-	TRBV6-2/TRBV6-3	TRBJ2-7	CASSPHLRGSYEQYF	TGTGCCAGCAGCCCCCATTTGCGGGGCTCCTACGAGCAGTACTTC
-	-	TRBV19	TRBJ1-1	CASSTPGRPAEAFF	TGTGCCAGTAGTACCCCCGGGAGGCCGGCTGAAGCTTTCTTT
-	-	TRBV12-3/TRBV12-4	TRBJ1-4	CASRPSGGKLFF	TGTGCCAGCAGACCAAGCGGGGGGAAACTGTTTTTT
TRBD1	-	TRBV9	TRBJ1-6	CASSPGTGNNSPLHF	TGTGCCAGCAGCCCCGGGACAGGGAATAATTCACCCCTCCACTTT
TRBD2	-	TRBV24-1	TRBJ2-3	CATSERLAGGLDTQYF	TGTGCCACCAGTGAGCGACTAGCGGGGGGTTTAGATACGCAGTATTTT
-	-	TRBV9	TRBJ1-2	CASGSGYGYTF	TGTGCCAGCGGGTCGGGCTATGGCTACACCTTC
-	-	TRBV6-2/TRBV6-3	TRBJ2-1	CASSYIRRPLNEQFF	TGTGCCAGCAGTTACATCCGGAGACCCCTCAATGAGCAGTTCTTC
-	-	TRBV7-6	TRBJ2-5	CASSAASSETQYF	TGTGCCAGCAGCGCGGCAAGCTCGGAGACCCAGTACTTC
-	-	TRBV6-5	TRBJ2-2	CASGRGLYTGELFF	TGTGCCAGCGGGCGGGGGCTATACACCGGGGAGCTGTTTTTT
TRBD2	-	TRBV7-9	TRBJ2-7	CASSQREGTGYYEQYF	TGTGCCAGCAGTCAGCGGGAAGGGACTGGGTACTACGAGCAGTACTTC
TRBD1	-	TRBV6-5	TRBJ1-4	CASSSGTGEEKLFF	TGTGCCAGCAGTTCCGGGACAGGGGAAGAAAAACTGTTTTTT
TRBD1	-	TRBV5-1	TRBJ1-4	CASRLTGTGPEKLFF	TGCGCCAGCAGATTGACCGGGACAGGTCCCGAAAAACTGTTTTTT
TRBD1	-	TRBV6-2/TRBV6-3	TRBJ2-3	CASSSIDRADTQYF	TGTGCCAGCAGTTCCATTGACAGGGCAGATACGCAGTATTTT
TRBD2	-	TRBV3-1/TRBV3-2	TRBJ2-1	CASSPGTSVPLAYNEQFF	TGTGCCAGCAGCCCCGGGACTAGCGTCCCTCTCGCCTACAATGAGCAGTTCTTC
-	-	TRBV2	TRBJ1-5	CASNSRLHQPQHF	TGTGCCAGCAACTCAAGATTGCATCAGCCCCAGCATTTT
-	-	TRBV28	TRBJ1-2	CASSGVRYGYTF	TGTGCCAGCAGCGGTGTTCGCTACGGCTACACCTTC
-	few	TRBV3-1/TRBV3-2	TRBJ2-1	CASSQAGEQFF	TGTGCCAGCAGCCAAGCGGGGGAGCAGTTCTTC
TRBD2	-	TRBV11-2	TRBJ2-7	CASSPPGLAGGGEQYF	TGTGCCAGCAGTCCACCTGGACTAGCGGGAGGTGGCGAGCAGTACTTC
TRBD1	-	TRBV24-1	TRBJ1-2	CATSDPGQDPYGYTF	TGTGCCACCAGTGACCCGGGACAGGACCCATATGGCTACACCTTC
TRBD1	once	TRBV10-3	TRBJ2-3	CAISIGQAQHTDTQYF	TGTGCCATCAGTATCGGACAGGCGCAACACACAGATACGCAGTATTTT
TRBD1	-	TRBV7-6	TRBJ1-5	CASSTGGGQPQHF	TGTGCCAGCAGCACAGGGGGCGGGCAGCCCCAGCATTTT
TRBD2	-	TRBV29-1	TRBJ2-7	CSVQVLAGGYEQYF	TGCAGCGTCCAAGTTCTAGCGGGAGGATACGAGCAGTACTTC
-	-	TRBV9	TRBJ2-7	CASSPWGPEQYF	TGTGCCAGCAGCCCTTGGGGCCCCGAGCAGTACTTC
TRBD2	-	TRBV3-1/TRBV3-2	TRBJ2-5	CASSLGGGRLGETQYF	TGTGCCAGCAGCCTGGGTGGCGGGAGATTAGGAGAGACCCAGTACTTC
-	-	TRBV28	TRBJ2-4	CASRTGQSKNIQYF	TGTGCCAGCAGAACGGGACAAAGCAAAAACATTCAGTACTTC
TRBD1	once	TRBV5-1	TRBJ2-1	CASSFDRGDEQFF	TGCGCCAGCAGCTTCGACAGGGGTGATGAGCAGTTCTTC
-	few	TRBV28	TRBJ2-6	CASGGYFPGANVLTF	TGTGCCAGCGGGGGGTACTTTCCTGGGGCCAACGTCCTGACTTTC
-	-	TRBV7-2	TRBJ1-4	CASSEDAGSEKLFF	TGTGCCAGCAGCGAAGATGCGGGGAGTGAAAAACTGTTTTTT
-	-	TRBV7-2	TRBJ2-6	CASSLAGAGANVLTF	TGTGCCAGCAGCTTAGCAGGGGCTGGGGCCAACGTCCTGACTTTC
-	-	TRBV28	TRBJ2-4	CASSPDRYIQYF	TGTGCCAGCAGTCCAGACAGGTACATTCAGTACTTC
TRBD1	once	TRBV30	TRBJ1-5	CAWDRANQPQHF	TGTGCCTGGGACAGGGCTAACCAGCCCCAGCATTTT
TRBD1	-	TRBV28	TRBJ1-2	CASSRGQGAQSYGYTF	TGTGCCAGCAGCCGGGGACAGGGGGCGCAGAGCTATGGCTACACCTTC
TRBD1	-	TRBV4-1	TRBJ1-6	CASSRTGNSPLHF	TGCGCCAGCAGCCGGACAGGCAATTCACCCCTCCACTTT
TRBD1	-	TRBV19	TRBJ1-6	CASSRTGGSYNSPLHF	TGTGCCAGTAGTAGAACAGGGGGCTCCTATAATTCACCCCTCCACTTT
-	-	TRBV7-8	TRBJ2-2	CASSFQAGELFF	TGTGCCAGCAGCTTCCAGGCCGGGGAGCTGTTTTTT
TRBD1	-	TRBV6-6	TRBJ1-2	CASSYLGTGHGYTF	TGTGCCAGCAGTTACCTAGGGACAGGTCATGGCTACACCTTC
-	-	TRBV19	TRBJ2-3	CASSMGQVTDTQYF	TGTGCCAGTAGTATGGGACAAGTCACAGATACGCAGTATTTT
TRBD1	-	TRBV11-3	TRBJ2-2	CASSLGQGKKTGELFF	TGTGCCAGCAGCCTTGGACAGGGGAAGAAGACCGGGGAGCTGTTTTTT
-	-	TRBV7-6	TRBJ1-3	CASSLEGRGTGNTIYF	TGTGCCAGCAGCTTAGAGGGAAGGGGCACTGGAAACACCATATATTTT